This TCR beta chain originates from a study of tissue T cells after allogeneic stem cell transplantation. The wider study: Samples with visible lymphocytes on H&E were prioritized for sequencing.

The CDR3 is 13 residues long. The germline CDR1 and CDR2 sequences are LNHDA and SQIVND (reference sequence). The V and J ends lost 7 bases and 5 bases, in that order; junction bases with no gene match: 3. CDR3 sequences, V/J genes, frequencies and template counts came from survey-depth TCRbeta sequencing. Clones were read by immunoSEQ multiplex PCR, and TCRdb kept only the in-frame ones, dropping some. The sample has just under 750 clones; 35% to 45% are singletons. By share of the sample, this clone is medium-sized. Its specificity is not known. Study findings and constraints: Only a limited share of tissue TCRs appeared in blood or spleen.

This sequence joins TRBV19 and TRBJ2-5; 11 nucleotides agree with TRBD2. This TCR derives from a female patient aged 40-70 years with steroid-refractory graft-versus-host disease after an allogeneic stem cell transplant. Some T cells here may be from the graft donor. Material: rectal tissue, obtained at autopsy. The CDR3 nucleotides are TGTGCCAGTAAAGGACTAGCGGGTGAGACCCAGTACTTC. Residues: CASKGLAGETQYF. The variable domain in full, with the rest retrieved from reference TRBV19 and TRBJ2-5, is DGGITQSPKYLFRKEGQNVTLSCEQNLNHDAMYWYRQDPGQGLRLIYYSQIVNDFQKGDIAEGYSVSREKKESFPLTVTSAQKNPTAFYLCASKGLAGETQYFGPGTRLLVL.